The T cell receptor (beta chain) under discussion was sequenced for a study of regulatory T cells in long-lasting Graves disease. General observations from the study: The number of shared public clonotypes was higher in persistent patients (approximately 3,000) than new patients (966).

Documented time point: newly diagnosed GD, antithyroid drugs for less than 3 months. RNA isolated from PBMCs was used to make the TCR library. From each patient, about 8.5 milliliters of peripheral blood was drawn and collected into an EDTA anticoagulant tube. Relying on iRepertoire HTBI primers and Arm-PCR of CDR3 regions, the team built TCR beta libraries. TCRdb called the multiplex PCR reads again in MiXCR, with one record for every CDR3 protein. In the table there are approximately 560,000 distinct CDR3 sequences, 15% to 20% of which are singletons. This clonotype was seen many times. Its antigen is not identified. This CDR3 comprises 12 residues. Trimming took off 0 bases at V and 6 bases at J, with 8 bases between the two ends. Germline CDR1 and CDR2: GTSNPN and SVGIG (reference sequence). The same sample was also studied in work on T cells in Graves' hyperthyroidism and ophthalmopathy. That work adds: Carried out on the TCR CDR3, a first-round RT-PCR used the HTBI primer set.

The clonotype comes from a man aged 18 to 30 with Graves disease. Sequenced here: peripheral blood mononuclear cells (PBMCs), sampled at new diagnosis, from a patient treated with antithyroid drugs. The chain combines TRBV30 with TRBJ1-1; no definite D call. For the CDR3, the DNA is TGTGCCTGGAGTGTAAGGTTCCCTGAAGCTTTCTTT. Translated: CAWSVRFPEAFF.